Many counts were recorded for the clone carrying this T cell receptor beta chain. These data come from a study of early T cells in non-severe SARS-CoV-2 infection. TCRdb re-analysed the 5' RACE reads in MiXCR, keeping a single row per CDR3 protein. The table lists some 34,000 distinct CDR3 sequences, approximately 7.1% of them singletons. V lost 0 bases to trimming and J lost 4 bases; unmatched junction nucleotides: 5. The CDR3 loop spans 15 amino acids. Germline V gene sequence: CDR1 SGHDN, CDR2 FVKESK. The TCR originated in an adult who was a healthcare worker with PCR-confirmed SARS-CoV-2 infection or an uninfected control (not recorded which). The chain uses TRBV14 and TRBJ2-5; TRBD2 aligns across 7 bases. The input for sequencing was whole blood, taken at baseline. CDR3 loop: CASSQDWSSGETQYF. The CDR3 DNA follows: TGTGCCAGCAGCCAAGATTGGTCTAGCGGAGAGACCCAGTACTTC.